Listed below are T cell receptor beta chains from one sample, sequenced in a study of human T cells and chemical hapten exposure. TCRdb passed the RACE reads through MiXCR, listing each CDR3 protein once. Among about 84,000 distinct CDR3 sequences, about 10% were seen once, and the ten largest hold around 5%. The sequences come from whole blood, collected in connection with sensitization to the hapten diphenylcyclopropenone (DPC). The receptors here all came from a woman aged 45-59 years with alopecia areata. Some clones in this sample may be carry-over from other donors' samples. Both conserved end residues are part of each CDR3. D genes are given only for firm matches. Clone size, where shown, is once, few, many, or a class for clones that have expanded.

clone_size j_call v_call d_call cdr3_aa cdr3_nt
many TRBJ2-6 TRBV29-1 . CSVSPQAGANVLTF TGCAGCGTTTCGCCGCAGGCTGGGGCCAACGTCCTGACTTTC
few TRBJ2-7 TRBV2 . CASSEEEFEQYF TGTGCCAGCAGTGAAGAGGAGTTCGAGCAGTACTTC
medium-sized TRBJ2-7 TRBV29-1 TRBD1 CSVNERTGLFYEQYF TGCAGCGTGAATGAACGGACAGGTCTGTTCTACGAGCAGTACTTC
many TRBJ2-5 TRBV27 . CASSLLGPETQYF TGTGCCAGCAGTTTACTGGGTCCGGAGACCCAGTACTTC
few TRBJ2-3 TRBV3-1 TRBD2 CASSRTGGSSGYTDTQYF TGTGCCAGCAGCCGGACGGGAGGTTCTAGCGGATATACAGATACGCAGTATTTT
few TRBJ1-1 TRBV28 TRBD1 CASKTGGLGEAFF TGTGCCAGCAAGACAGGGGGCCTGGGTGAAGCTTTCTTT
many TRBJ1-5 TRBV7-2 . CASSLGKRLGENQPQHF TGTGCCAGCAGCTTAGGAAAAAGGCTCGGGGAAAATCAGCCCCAGCATTTT
many TRBJ2-7 TRBV20-1 TRBD2 CSADKGTSGPVYEQYF TGCAGTGCTGATAAGGGGACTAGCGGACCGGTCTACGAGCAGTACTTC
many TRBJ1-1 TRBV12-3/TRBV12-4 . CASSQIRHTEAFF TGTGCCAGCAGCCAAATTAGGCACACTGAAGCTTTCTTT
few TRBJ2-7 TRBV29-1 . CSVAGTSYEQYF TGCAGCGTTGCAGGGACGAGCTACGAGCAGTACTTC
many TRBJ2-2 TRBV5-1 TRBD2 CASSPRGTSGRLNTGELFF TGCGCCAGCAGCCCGAGGGGGACTAGCGGGCGCCTAAACACCGGGGAGCTGTTTTTT
many TRBJ2-7 TRBV7-2 TRBD1 CASSSGARTGMEEQYF TGTGCCAGCAGCTCCGGGGCTAGGACAGGGATGGAGGAGCAGTACTTC
many TRBJ1-4 TRBV7-8 TRBD1 CASSSRRGQVEKLFF TGTGCCAGCAGCTCGAGGAGGGGACAGGTGGAAAAACTGTTTTTT
many TRBJ1-1 TRBV6-2/TRBV6-3 TRBD1 CASSTGTVTEAFF TGTGCCAGCAGTACAGGGACAGTCACTGAAGCTTTCTTT
many TRBJ1-6 TRBV20-1 . CSARSSASPLHF TGCAGTGCTAGAAGCAGCGCTTCACCCCTCCACTTT
many TRBJ2-7 TRBV28 TRBD1 CASRTGTGTYEQYF TGTGCCAGCAGGACCGGGACAGGGACCTACGAGCAGTACTTC
. TRBJ2-5 TRBV20-1 . CSARNQETQYF TGCAGTGCTAGAAATCAAGAGACCCAGTACTTC
. TRBJ1-3 TRBV12-3/TRBV12-4 TRBD1 CASIAGTGAGNTIYF TGTGCCAGCATCGCCGGGACAGGGGCTGGAAACACCATATATTTT
. TRBJ2-5 TRBV29-1 TRBD2 CSVDLAGVLETQYF TGCAGCGTTGACCTAGCGGGAGTCTTGGAGACCCAGTACTTC
. TRBJ2-1 TRBV2 TRBD2 CASSGGTSGREYEQFF TGTGCCAGCAGTGGAGGAACTAGCGGGAGAGAATATGAGCAGTTCTTC
many TRBJ2-7 TRBV5-1 TRBD2 CASSLEAGTYEQYF TGCGCCAGCAGCTTGGAAGCGGGGACCTACGAGCAGTACTTC
few TRBJ1-5 TRBV29-1 TRBD1 CSVGQGGQPQHF TGCAGCGTTGGACAGGGCGGTCAGCCCCAGCATTTT
few TRBJ1-5 TRBV7-9 . CASSPEWGGNQPQHF TGTGCCAGCAGCCCAGAATGGGGAGGAAATCAGCCCCAGCATTTT
. TRBJ2-5 TRBV18 . CASSPSVEIETQYF TGTGCCAGCTCACCAAGTGTCGAAATAGAGACCCAGTACTTC
. TRBJ2-1 TRBV5-1 TRBD2 CASIPPGLAGGEQFF TGCGCCAGCATCCCACCCGGACTAGCCGGGGGTGAGCAGTTCTTC
. TRBJ1-1 TRBV10-3 . CAISVGTEGTEAFF TGTGCCATCAGTGTCGGTACCGAGGGCACTGAAGCTTTCTTT
many TRBJ1-1 TRBV12-3/TRBV12-4 . CASRPTLGTEMNTEAFF TGTGCCAGCAGGCCCACTCTTGGTACAGAAATGAACACTGAAGCTTTCTTT
. TRBJ1-5 TRBV6-6 . CASSYDRNQPQHF TGTGCCAGCAGTTACGATCGGAATCAGCCCCAGCATTTT
many TRBJ1-3 TRBV19 . CASSPGGTPDPGGNTIYF TGTGCCAGTAGTCCTGGGGGGACCCCGGATCCGGGTGGAAACACCATATATTTT
many TRBJ1-5 TRBV19 . CATQEGGNQPQHF TGTGCCACGCAAGAGGGGGGCAATCAGCCCCAGCATTTT
few TRBJ2-2 TRBV2 . CASRFARSGELFF TGTGCCAGTAGGTTCGCCCGGTCCGGGGAGCTGTTTTTT
many TRBJ2-4 TRBV7-9 TRBD2 CASSHIVGREDGNIQYF TGTGCCAGCAGCCACATTGTAGGGCGGGAGGACGGGAACATTCAGTACTTC
few TRBJ2-7 TRBV20-1 . CSATPDRDEQYF TGCAGTGCTACGCCTGACAGAGACGAGCAGTACTTC
many TRBJ2-7 TRBV11-2 . CASSLESGGYEQYF TGTGCCAGCAGCTTAGAATCAGGGGGGTACGAGCAGTACTTC
. TRBJ2-3 TRBV6-2/TRBV6-3 . CASFGGGFFPDTQYF TGTGCCAGCTTTGGAGGGGGGTTCTTCCCAGATACGCAGTATTTT